This TCR beta chain was retrieved from a study of shared clonotypes between healthy human individuals. Comments on this clone: The antigen is unknown. Compared with germline, one end of the junction differs, possibly owing to a read error.

Study-wide results and caveats: Naive CD4 clonotypes overlapped across several donors at around 5%.

CDR1 and CDR2 (germline): ENHRY, SYGVKD. The CDR3 is 12 residues long. Samples underwent the assay at deep level. This table comes from immunoSEQ multiplex PCR, and its TCRdb copy is limited to in-frame clones, with some not included. The sample has around 1,000,000 clones, approximately 80% seen once. This TCR was sampled from a man younger than 30 in good health. Some clones in this sample may be carry-over from other donors' samples. The rearrangement joins TRBV10-3 to TRBJ2-7, with D hard to call. Source material: memory CD4+ T cells from PBMCs. Stated subset: CD45RA-negative fraction. CDR3 residues: CAISEGEAALHF. The CDR3 DNA reads TGTGCCATCAGTGAGGGAGAGGCCGCGCTGCACTTC.